The entry that follows covers one TCR beta chain sequence. This sample is part of a study of blood T cell repertoires in COVID-19. Repertoires were generated with immunoSEQ multiplex PCR, while TCRdb's copy carries only in-frame clones and drops some. The data show 90,000 to 120,000 clones, with over 60% seen just once and around 4.4% held by the top ten. V lost 5 bases, J lost 6 bases, and 11 bases lay in between. This CDR3 has 13 amino acids. Germline CDR1 and CDR2: MNHEY and SVGEGT. This rearrangement joins TRBV6-2 or TRBV6-3 to TRBJ1-5; a weak D match, TRBD1 (5 bases). The origin of this receptor is a man between 65 and 85 years old with acute or convalescent COVID-19. The specimen sequenced was peripheral blood. This CDR3 is CASSLMGRQPQHF. DNA for the CDR3: TGTGCCAGCAGTCTGATGGGGCGTCAGCCCCAGCATTTT.